A selection of T cell receptor beta chains follows, all from one sample in a study of T-cell memory formation after mild COVID-19. One entry per CDR3 protein, called by TCRdb with MiXCR from the 5' RACE reads. The sample includes about 190,000 distinct CDR3 sequences, approximately 20% of them seen just once. The sequenced sample consisted of PBMCs or a T cell subset sorted from them (not recorded which). The origin of the receptors is an adult woman who had mild COVID-19 (a few samples of this study predate the infection). Cell type and time point are not known. CDR3s include the opening cysteine and the closing phenylalanine or tryptophan. Each record gives: CDR3 length, clone size, J gene, D gene, V gene, CDR3 protein, CDR3 DNA. A D gene is named only where the DNA matches it firmly. Clone size is stated in some rows and not others, as once, few, many or a class when expanded.

cdr3_length: 14; clone_size: once; j_call: TRBJ2-3; d_call: NA; v_call: TRBV24-1; cdr3_aa: CATSDLGRRDTQYF; cdr3_nt: TGTGCCACCAGTGATTTGGGGAGAAGAGATACGCAGTATTTT
cdr3_length: 13; clone_size: NA; j_call: TRBJ2-1; d_call: NA; v_call: TRBV5-5; cdr3_aa: CASSLDGGYEQFF; cdr3_nt: TGTGCCAGCAGCTTGGATGGGGGGTATGAGCAGTTCTTC
cdr3_length: 11; clone_size: NA; j_call: TRBJ2-1; d_call: NA; v_call: TRBV10-3; cdr3_aa: CATGQGIEQFF; cdr3_nt: TGTGCCACCGGTCAGGGAATCGAGCAGTTCTTC
cdr3_length: 13; clone_size: NA; j_call: TRBJ2-7; d_call: NA; v_call: TRBV6-2/TRBV6-3; cdr3_aa: CASRCSYSYEQYF; cdr3_nt: TGTGCCAGCAGGTGCTCATACTCCTACGAGCAGTACTTC
cdr3_length: 12; clone_size: many; j_call: TRBJ2-1; d_call: NA; v_call: TRBV7-2; cdr3_aa: CASSFLLAEQFF; cdr3_nt: TGTGCCAGCAGCTTCCTTTTAGCTGAGCAGTTCTTC
cdr3_length: 15; clone_size: NA; j_call: TRBJ2-3; d_call: NA; v_call: TRBV11-3; cdr3_aa: CASSLAAGRPDTQYF; cdr3_nt: TGTGCCAGCAGCCTCGCGGCGGGACGGCCAGATACGCAGTATTTT
cdr3_length: 15; clone_size: NA; j_call: TRBJ2-7; d_call: NA; v_call: TRBV5-1; cdr3_aa: CASSLDAGSFNEQYF; cdr3_nt: TGCGCCAGCAGCTTGGACGCCGGGAGTTTCAACGAGCAGTACTTC
cdr3_length: 17; clone_size: NA; j_call: TRBJ1-4; d_call: NA; v_call: TRBV11-2; cdr3_aa: CASSDRITRATNEKLFF; cdr3_nt: TGTGCCAGCAGCGACCGAATAACGCGAGCAACTAATGAAAAACTGTTTTTT
cdr3_length: 15; clone_size: NA; j_call: TRBJ1-2; d_call: NA; v_call: TRBV28; cdr3_aa: CASSSYTGFSYGYTF; cdr3_nt: TGTGCCAGCAGTTCGTATACAGGGTTTAGCTATGGCTACACCTTC
cdr3_length: 14; clone_size: few; j_call: TRBJ2-2; d_call: NA; v_call: TRBV6-1; cdr3_aa: CASSDSYVTGELFF; cdr3_nt: TGTGCCAGCAGTGACTCGTACGTTACCGGGGAGCTGTTTTTT
cdr3_length: 15; clone_size: NA; j_call: TRBJ2-1; d_call: TRBD2; v_call: TRBV29-1; cdr3_aa: CSATSGGYSYNEQFF; cdr3_nt: TGCAGCGCGACTAGCGGGGGTTACTCCTACAATGAGCAGTTCTTC
cdr3_length: 16; clone_size: few; j_call: TRBJ1-2; d_call: NA; v_call: TRBV27; cdr3_aa: CASSTRGALPNYGYTF; cdr3_nt: TGTGCCAGCAGCACTCGAGGGGCACTACCTAACTATGGCTACACCTTC
cdr3_length: 17; clone_size: few; j_call: TRBJ2-5; d_call: TRBD2; v_call: TRBV4-1; cdr3_aa: CASSQGRLAGGQETQYF; cdr3_nt: TGCGCCAGCAGCCAAGGGAGACTAGCGGGGGGGCAAGAGACCCAGTACTTC
cdr3_length: 14; clone_size: few; j_call: TRBJ1-2; d_call: TRBD1; v_call: TRBV7-9; cdr3_aa: CASSFGDRNYGYTF; cdr3_nt: TGTGCCAGCAGCTTTGGGGACAGAAACTATGGCTACACCTTC